The T cell receptor beta chain under discussion was sequenced for a study of blood T cell repertoires in COVID-19. The age range of participants was 18 to 89 years, with residence in about two dozen US areas. Cohorts were assigned according to the clinical history that participants reported. Two negative PCRs, clearance, or symptom resolution were required of recovered Cohort 3 donors. Here immunoSEQ multiplex PCR was the method, and the copy in TCRdb shows in-frame clones only, minus some. The table has under 200,000 clones, around 87% seen once; the top ten hold 6.5% to 8%. This clone was detected only a few times. The V gene's germline CDR1 is MNHEY and CDR2 SMNVEV (reference sequence). V dropped 1 base and J dropped 4 bases, with 21 bases sitting between them. The CDR3 consists of 18 residues.

The sequenced sample consisted of PBMCs or T cells enriched from blood (not recorded which). The V call is TRBV27, the J call TRBJ2-3; the D gene is possibly TRBD2 (7 bases). The TCR comes from a woman aged 50 to 60 who had recovered from COVID-19. CDR3 sequence: CASSLWGLGGRSADTQYF. CDR3 nucleotides: TGTGCCAGCAGTTTATGGGGTTTGGGGGGGCGCTCCGCAGATACGCAGTATTTT.